This is a list of T cell receptor beta chains from one sample in a study of T-cell memory formation after mild COVID-19. MiXCR, run by TCRdb on the 5' RACE reads, gives a single entry per CDR3 protein. The repertoire holds 250,000 to 300,000 distinct CDR3 sequences, with 15% to 20% as singletons. Sequencing used PBMCs or a T cell subset sorted from them (not recorded which). Source of these receptors: a man aged 18 to 30 who had mild COVID-19 (a few samples of this study predate the infection). Cell type and time point are not known. Both conserved end residues are part of each CDR3. The D gene is left open where the match is weak. Expanded clones get a size class; other rows say once, few or many, or leave the size out.

v_call	clone_size	j_call	d_call	cdr3_nt	cdr3_aa
TRBV5-6	.	TRBJ2-5	TRBD1	TGTGCCAGCAGCCTCCTGATTCTGGGCAGGGGGCCCCAAGAGACCCAGTACTTC	CASSLLILGRGPQETQYF
TRBV4-3	.	TRBJ2-5	.	TGCGCCAGCAGCCAAGATCGGTACGGACAAGAGACCCAGTACTTC	CASSQDRYGQETQYF
TRBV4-1	.	TRBJ1-2	TRBD1	TGCGCCAGCAGCCAGGCGGGGGGACAGGGGGCGAGAAACTATGGCTACACCTTC	CASSQAGGQGARNYGYTF
TRBV6-2/TRBV6-3	once	TRBJ2-2	.	TGTGCCAGCAGTTACCGGCACTACACCGGGGAGCTGTTTTTT	CASSYRHYTGELFF
TRBV12-3/TRBV12-4	many	TRBJ2-3	TRBD1	TGTGCCAGCAGCCGGGGACAGATGAGCACAGATACGCAGTATTTT	CASSRGQMSTDTQYF
TRBV6-5	few	TRBJ2-7	TRBD1	TGTGCCAGCAGTTGGACAGGGTTAACCTACGAGCAGTACTTC	CASSWTGLTYEQYF
TRBV18	few	TRBJ2-7	.	TGTGCCAGCTCAGCCACCTCACGTTACGAGCAGTACTTC	CASSATSRYEQYF
TRBV12-3/TRBV12-4	few	TRBJ2-7	TRBD1	TGTGCCAGCAGTACCCCCGGGACAGAGTTCTACGAGCAGTACTTC	CASSTPGTEFYEQYF
TRBV9	many	TRBJ2-7	TRBD2	TGTGCCAGCAGCGTAGATTCTGCGGGGGGTTTGCAGTACTTC	CASSVDSAGGLQYF
TRBV7-9	few	TRBJ2-1	.	TGTGCCAGCAGCCCCGGTGCCTTCTACAATGAGCAGTTCTTC	CASSPGAFYNEQFF
TRBV7-2	.	TRBJ1-2	.	TGTGCCAGCAGCCACACCGGACTCCAGAGGACCTACACCTTC	CASSHTGLQRTYTF
TRBV5-1	many	TRBJ2-2	.	TGCGCCAGCAGCTTGGCAGGGCCCGACACCGGGGAGCTGTTTTTT	CASSLAGPDTGELFF
TRBV6-5	.	TRBJ2-1	.	TGTGCCACTCCGTCCGGGGTAGGTCATGAGCAGTTCTTC	CATPSGVGHEQFF
TRBV6-5	few	TRBJ2-1	.	TGTGCCAGCAGATCGGACACCTCTCCCTACAATGAGCAGTTCTTC	CASRSDTSPYNEQFF
TRBV20-1	few	TRBJ2-7	.	TGCAGTGCTAGAAGATCCAGTCTACCTTACGAGCAGTACTTC	CSARRSSLPYEQYF
TRBV6-2/TRBV6-3	few	TRBJ2-1	TRBD2	TGTGCCATTTCCCGCGGGGGAGCGATGTTTAAGAGCTACAATGAGCAGTTCTTC	CAISRGGAMFKSYNEQFF
TRBV5-1	.	TRBJ2-5	TRBD2	TGCGCCAGCAGGACCGGACTAGCGGGGGGGCAAGAGACCCAGTACTTC	CASRTGLAGGQETQYF
TRBV4-3	few	TRBJ2-3	TRBD2	TGCGCCAGCAGCCAACAGCGGGGGACGGGGCCGGTCACAGATACGCAGTATTTT	CASSQQRGTGPVTDTQYF
TRBV12-3/TRBV12-4	many	TRBJ1-4	TRBD1	TGTGCCAGCAGTTTTGGTGGACAGGGGTTTTTTGGAACTAATGAAAAACTGTTTTTT	CASSFGGQGFFGTNEKLFF
TRBV5-1	few	TRBJ2-5	.	TGCGCCAGCAGCTTCGGGGGCGTGAAAGAGACCCAGTACTTC	CASSFGGVKETQYF
TRBV20-1	.	TRBJ2-3	.	TGCAGTGCTAGAGATCCACGTCCAAGCCTCACAGATACGCAGTATTTT	CSARDPRPSLTDTQYF
TRBV7-2	few	TRBJ2-1	.	TGTGCCAGCAGCTCCTTCAGGGCAGGGGATGAGCAGTTCTTC	CASSSFRAGDEQFF
TRBV25-1	few	TRBJ1-2	TRBD1	TGTGCCAGCAGTGTAGCAGGGGGAATACCTAACTATGGCTACACCTTC	CASSVAGGIPNYGYTF
TRBV7-2	.	TRBJ1-6	.	TGTGCCAGCAGCCCCTTCTTGGCCGAGTCACCCCTCCACTTT	CASSPFLAESPLHF
TRBV20-1	.	TRBJ2-3	TRBD2	TGCAGTGCTAGCCGAAACGTAGCGGGGTCCCACACAGATACGCAGTATTTT	CSASRNVAGSHTDTQYF
TRBV10-2	few	TRBJ2-7	.	TGCGCCAGCAATACCGGGTCTCGAGCCTACGAGCAGTACTTC	CASNTGSRAYEQYF
TRBV7-6	few	TRBJ2-5	.	TGTGCCAGCAGCCGAGGGGGATCCCAAGAGACCCAGTACTTC	CASSRGGSQETQYF
TRBV5-1	few	TRBJ2-3	.	TGCGCCAGCAGCTTGGCCGGACGGGACACAGATACGCAGTATTTT	CASSLAGRDTDTQYF
TRBV7-9	.	TRBJ1-2	.	TGTGCCAGCAGCTTCGGATGGTCCTCTAACTATGGCTACACCTTC	CASSFGWSSNYGYTF
TRBV7-3	.	TRBJ2-5	TRBD2	TGTGCCAGCAGTCGCCGCGGGACTAAAGAGACCCAGTACTTC	CASSRRGTKETQYF
TRBV29-1	.	TRBJ2-3	.	TGCAGCGTTGAAGCAACGGGACTTCGCACAGATACGCAGTATTTT	CSVEATGLRTDTQYF
TRBV20-1	.	TRBJ1-2	TRBD1	TGCAGTGCTAGGCCCCGGGACAGAGTCTATGGCTACACCTTC	CSARPRDRVYGYTF
TRBV7-9	many	TRBJ1-4	.	TGTGCCAGCAGCTTAGCAATTGCAGGATATGAAAAACTGTTTTTT	CASSLAIAGYEKLFF
TRBV10-3	few	TRBJ2-7	.	TGTGCCATCCGGGGTAGCTCCTACGAGCAGTACTTC	CAIRGSSYEQYF
TRBV29-1	once	TRBJ2-7	.	TGCAGCGTATACAGGGTGGGGTTCCCCTACGAGCAGTACTTC	CSVYRVGFPYEQYF
TRBV20-1	few	TRBJ1-2	TRBD1	TGCAGTGCTAGGTCAGGGGGCGGTTACGGCTACACCTTC	CSARSGGGYGYTF
TRBV10-3	few	TRBJ2-7	.	TGTGCCATCAGTGAGTCGGAACGGCCCAACGAGCAGTACTTC	CAISESERPNEQYF
TRBV7-8	.	TRBJ2-5	.	TGTGCCAGCAGCCCAAAAAGGGCCGCTAGACAAGAGACCCAGTACTTC	CASSPKRAARQETQYF
TRBV3-1	many	TRBJ1-5	.	TGTGCCAGCAGCCAGGCGGACAGAAGCAATCAGCCCCAGCATTTT	CASSQADRSNQPQHF
TRBV27	.	TRBJ1-3	.	TGTGCCAGCAGGGGCCCAGGAAACACCATATATTTT	CASRGPGNTIYF
TRBV4-2	few	TRBJ2-1	TRBD2	TGTGCCAGCAGCCAGTCCACTAGCGGGGCCATGTTCTTC	CASSQSTSGAMFF
TRBV29-1	few	TRBJ1-6	TRBD1	TGCAGCGTGGCCCAGGGGGCACGGTCACCCCTCCACTTT	CSVAQGARSPLHF
TRBV7-2	many	TRBJ1-2	.	TGTGCCAGCAGCCTACGGGACCTTAACTATGGCTACACCTTC	CASSLRDLNYGYTF
TRBV20-1	many	TRBJ2-5	.	TGCAGTGCTAGGTCTATCAGGACAGAGTGGGGAGAGACCCAGTACTTC	CSARSIRTEWGETQYF
TRBV7-8	few	TRBJ1-4	.	TGTGCCAGCAGCTTACAGATTTTCGGTGAAAAACTGTTTTTT	CASSLQIFGEKLFF
TRBV28	few	TRBJ1-4	.	TGTGCCAGCAGTTCCCCCGCGAATGAAAAACTGTTTTTT	CASSSPANEKLFF
TRBV12-3/TRBV12-4	.	TRBJ2-1	.	TGTGCCAGCAGTCCGTCCCCGGGCCTCGCCAATGAGCAGTTCTTC	CASSPSPGLANEQFF
TRBV5-1	.	TRBJ2-1	.	TGCGCCAGCAGCTTGATTCCCGGGCAGTGGTACAATGAGCAGTTCTTC	CASSLIPGQWYNEQFF
TRBV30	.	TRBJ1-5	TRBD1	TGTGCCTGGACCCAACAGGGGGCGCCGGGTCAGCCCCAGCATTTT	CAWTQQGAPGQPQHF
TRBV12-3/TRBV12-4	.	TRBJ2-4	.	TGTGCCAGCAAGGTCGATCACGGCATTCAGTACTTC	CASKVDHGIQYF
TRBV7-9	.	TRBJ2-1	.	TGTGCCAGCAGCTTCGGGCGTGGTCGGAGGGGGGGCAATGAGCAGTTCTTC	CASSFGRGRRGGNEQFF
TRBV6-1	.	TRBJ1-2	.	TGTGCCAGCAGTGAAGTCCTTCGGATAGTGGATGGCTACACCTTC	CASSEVLRIVDGYTF
TRBV4-3	few	TRBJ1-1	.	TGCGCCAGCAGCCCGGTGGAGGGGGGAGGCATGAACACTGAAGCTTTCTTT	CASSPVEGGGMNTEAFF
TRBV7-8	few	TRBJ1-5	TRBD1	TGTGCCAGCAGCTTAGTCGGGACAGCGTATCAGCCCCAGCATTTT	CASSLVGTAYQPQHF